Following are 19 T cell receptor beta chains from one sample sequenced in a study of T cell responses to AZD1222 COVID-19 vaccine. Method: immunoSEQ multiplex PCR; TCRdb's copy keeps in-frame clones and lacks some. The sample lists fewer than 150,000 clones, roughly 93% seen once, with approximately 3.3% in the top ten. Sequenced here: peripheral blood, sampled on day 0 of AZD1222 vaccination. The receptors come from an adult in good health.

CDR3 protein: CASSTGGQGSYGYTF. The CDR3 region has the DNA TGTGCCAGCAGTACCGGGGGACAGGGGTCCTATGGCTACACCTTC. The chain joins TRBV5-4 to TRBJ1-2, with 10 bases identical to TRBD1. V was clipped by 5 bases and J by 4 bases; unmatched bases: 8. CDR1 and CDR2 (germline): SGHNT, YYREEE (reference sequence). The CDR3 runs 15 residues.

The chain is built from TRBV24-1 and TRBJ1-1; D unresolved. Germline V CDR1 and CDR2: KGHDR, SFDVKD. The CDR3 totals 13 residues. V lost 5 bases and J lost 0, with 6 bases in between. The CDR3: CATSASLNTEAFF. The CDR3 DNA follows: TGTGCCACCAGTGCTAGCCTGAACACTGAAGCTTTCTTT.

V and J are TRBV28 and TRBJ1-6; TRBD1 is a possible D gene (5 bases). The germline V gene has CDR1 MDHEN and CDR2 SYDVKM. CDR3 size: 17 residues. V was trimmed by 6 bases and J by 4 bases, leaving 19 bases between them. CDR3 nucleotides: TGTGCCAGCAGGAAACCCACGGGGGGAATGTATAATTCACCCCTCCACTTT. This translates into CASRKPTGGMYNSPLHF.

This rearrangement joins TRBV27 to TRBJ1-2; no reliable D call. Deletions cut 7 bases from V and 8 bases from J, with 17 bases between. Germline-derived CDR1 and CDR2 are MNHEY and SMNVEV (reference sequence). The CDR3 is 13 residues long. The CDR3 DNA reads TGTGCCAGCAATTACGTTTGGGCCAGGGGCTACACCTTC. Protein sequence: CASNYVWARGYTF.

The chain carries TRBV6-1 and TRBJ2-1, with 13 bases fitting TRBD2. The CDR3 length is 15 residues. Germline-derived CDR1 and CDR2 are MNHNS and SASEGT. The junction had 5 bases not matched to a gene; V was cut back by 1 base and J by 11 bases. CDR3 protein: CASSEGGLAGRKQFF. In DNA form, the CDR3 reads TGTGCCAGCAGTGAAGGGGGACTAGCGGGACGTAAGCAGTTCTTC.

This rearrangement joins TRBV29-1 to TRBJ2-3, with TRBD1 identical over 7 bases. The length of the CDR3 is 15 residues. CDR1 is SQVTM and CDR2 is ANQGSEA in the germline V gene. V shed 1 base and J 6 bases; nucleotides not matched to a gene: 10. CDR3 in DNA: TGCAGCGTTGAAGGGGGGTACAGGGGTACCGATACGCAGTATTTT. Translating it yields CSVEGGYRGTDTQYF.

The chain couples TRBV27 to TRBJ1-5; TRBD1 matches at 12 bases. The CDR3 is 15 amino acids. The J segment lost 5 bases and the V segment lost 6 bases, leaving 5 bases of the junction unmatched. Germline V lookup: CDR1 MNHEY, CDR2 SMNVEV (reference sequence). In DNA, the CDR3 is TGTGCCAGCAGACCGGGACAGGGGGCTCATCAGCCCCAGCATTTT. This gives the protein CASRPGQGAHQPQHF.

This chain connects TRBV3-1 (or the pseudogene TRBV3-2) to TRBJ2-7, with D tentatively TRBD2 (6 bases). Germline CDR1 is LGHDT and CDR2 is YNNKEL (reference sequence). The CDR3 sequence is 15 residues long. V lost 4 bases to trimming and J lost 2 bases, with 15 bases between them. The chain's CDR3 is CASSPRRVTPYEQYF. The CDR3 bases are TGTGCCAGCAGCCCCAGGAGGGTAACTCCCTACGAGCAGTACTTC.

The rearrangement joins TRBV2 to TRBJ1-2; TRBD1 aligns across 8 bases. The CDR3 runs 14 residues. V dropped 5 bases and J dropped 4; count of bases not matched to a gene: 6. Germline loops: CDR1 SNHLY, CDR2 FYNNEI. CDR3 amino acids: CASSRIDRGYGYTF. CDR3 in DNA: TGTGCCAGCAGTCGAATTGACAGGGGCTATGGCTACACCTTC.

CDR3 sequence reads: CASSSSGGNVYGYTF. The CDR3, as DNA: TGTGCCAGCAGCTCCTCCGGGGGCAACGTCTATGGCTACACCTTC. The chain combines TRBV2 with TRBJ1-2; a possible D gene is TRBD1 (6 bases). This CDR3 contains 15 residues. In germline, CDR1 is SNHLY, CDR2 FYNNEI. Trimming left V 6 bases short and J 4 bases short, with 18 bases between.

The table lists this clone with a few counts. This chain links TRBV24-1 with TRBJ1-5; D is unclear. CDR3 length equals 15 residues. V dropped 7 bases and J dropped 6 bases, with 18 bases sitting between them. Per germline, CDR1 KGHDR and CDR2 SFDVKD. The CDR3 here is CATRTLEGRSQPQHF. The CDR3 DNA reads TGTGCCACCAGGACCCTTGAGGGAAGAAGTCAGCCCCAGCATTTT.

The chain combines TRBV4-1 with TRBJ2-5; 7 bases fit TRBD2. The CDR3 covers 14 residues. The V gene's germline CDR1 is MGHRA and CDR2 YSYEKL. The junction had 3 bases not matched to a gene; V was cut back by 1 base and J by 4 bases. The CDR3 sequence: CASSQVGLLETQYF. CDR3 DNA sequence: TGCGCCAGCAGCCAAGTGGGACTACTAGAGACCCAGTACTTC.

The chain's CDR3 is CASSQRQGASTDTQYF. The CDR3 bases are TGCGCCAGCAGCCAAAGACAGGGGGCAAGCACAGATACGCAGTATTTT. The V and J genes are TRBV4-3 and TRBJ2-3; 10 bases are a match to TRBD1. Germline CDR1 reads LGHNA; CDR2 reads YSLEER. This CDR3 comprises 16 residues. Trimming took 2 bases from V and 0 from J; bases not matched to a gene: 2.

This sequence joins TRBV12-3 or TRBV12-4 and TRBJ1-1; D is unclear. Trimming removed 0 bases from V and 7 bases from J, with 3 bases in between. The CDR3 length is 11 residues. The CDR3 reads CASSLANEAFF. The CDR3 nucleotides are TGTGCCAGCAGTTTAGCGAATGAAGCTTTCTTT.

This chain joins TRBV5-1 and TRBJ2-3, with 7 nucleotides matching TRBD2. Germline CDR1 reads SGHRS; CDR2 reads YFSETQ. J gave up 4 bases and V 2 bases, and 4 bases lay outside the gene matches. This CDR3 has 14 amino acids. This CDR3 is CASSFSGGADTQYF. CDR3 in DNA: TGCGCCAGCAGCTTCTCGGGAGGCGCAGATACGCAGTATTTT.

This clone has a single count. V is TRBV5-1 and J is TRBJ2-7; D is unresolved. The CDR3 consists of 13 residues. The germline V gene encodes CDR1 SGHRS and CDR2 YFSETQ. Between the trimmed V and J ends, which lost 0 bases and 3 bases, there was a span of 7 bases. For the CDR3, the DNA is TGCGCCAGCAGCTTGGACGGGCTCTACGAGCAGTACTTC. Translating gives CASSLDGLYEQYF. Complete variable domain (other parts from reference TRBV5-1 and TRBJ2-7): KAGVTQTPRYLIKTRGQQVTLSCSPISGHRSVSWYQQTPGQGLQFLFEYFSETQRNKGNFPGRFSGRQFSNSRSEMNVSTLELGDSALYLCASSLDGLYEQYFGPGTRLTVT.

The chain couples TRBV28 to TRBJ1-2; a weak D match, TRBD1 (6 bases). The CDR3 is 16 amino acids. Trimming left V 5 bases short and J 6 bases short, with 22 bases between. CDR1 is MDHEN and CDR2 is SYDVKM in the germline V gene. CDR3 sequence (DNA): TGTGCCAGCAGTCAGGGTGGGGGGGCCCGTTATGATGGCTACACCTTC. Its protein product is CASSQGGGARYDGYTF.

This clone was recorded a few times. The chain is built from TRBV7-6 and TRBJ1-2; 8 bases agree with TRBD1. CDR3 length: 19 residues. The V and J ends lost 1 base and 6 bases, in that order; junction bases with no gene match: 19. From germline, CDR1 is SGHVS and CDR2 FNYEAQ. CDR3 residues: CASSLGRLSSLDRENGYTF. In DNA, the CDR3 is TGTGCCAGCAGCTTAGGACGCCTTTCTTCTCTGGACAGGGAGAATGGCTACACCTTC.

CDR3 coding DNA: TGTGCCAGCAGTTTAGGCGGGAGGGCGAACGAGCAGTACTTC. Its translation: CASSLGGRANEQYF. The rearrangement joins TRBV28 to TRBJ2-7; 9 bases agree with TRBD2. This CDR3 is 14 amino acids long. The V segment lost 2 bases and the J segment 5 bases; nucleotides outside the gene matches: 4. Germline CDR1 and CDR2: MDHEN and SYDVKM.